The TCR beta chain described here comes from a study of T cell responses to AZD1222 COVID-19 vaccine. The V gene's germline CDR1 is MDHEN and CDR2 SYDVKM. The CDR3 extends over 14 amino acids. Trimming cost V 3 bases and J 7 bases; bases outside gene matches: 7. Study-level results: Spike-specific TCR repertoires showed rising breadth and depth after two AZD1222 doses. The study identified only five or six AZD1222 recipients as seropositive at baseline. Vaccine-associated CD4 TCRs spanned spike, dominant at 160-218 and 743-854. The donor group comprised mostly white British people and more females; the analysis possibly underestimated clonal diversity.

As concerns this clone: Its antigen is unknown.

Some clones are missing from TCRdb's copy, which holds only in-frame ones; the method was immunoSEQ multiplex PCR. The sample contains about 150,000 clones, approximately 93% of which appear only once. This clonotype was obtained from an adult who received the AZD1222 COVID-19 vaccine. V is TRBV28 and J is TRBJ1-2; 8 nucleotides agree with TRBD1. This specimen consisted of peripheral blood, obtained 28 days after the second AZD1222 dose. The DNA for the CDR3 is TGTGCCAGCAGTTTCCAGGGGGCGCTTCCTGGCTACACCTTC. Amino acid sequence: CASSFQGALPGYTF.